In its sample, the clone carrying this T cell receptor beta chain was seen a few times. These data originate in a study of cytomegalovirus exposure and HLA in healthy donors. The CDR3 is made up of 12 amino acids. Germline CDR1 GTSNPN, CDR2 SVGIG (reference sequence). Trimming took 3 bases from V and 2 from J, leaving 8 bases between them. It was with 60 Vbeta and 13 Jbeta primers that the PCR ran. Sequenced by immunoSEQ multiplex PCR; TCRdb stores in-frame clones only, minus some. The table shows about 140,000 clones, with around three quarters occurring only once. This TCR was recovered from a man aged 35-49 years in good health and CMV-seronegative. The specimen was PBMCs. The gene calls are TRBV30 and TRBJ2-7; no clear D. CDR3 region: CAWRVGPYEQYF. In nucleotides, the CDR3 is TGTGCCTGGAGGGTTGGCCCCTACGAGCAGTACTTC.